This entry concerns a single TCR beta chain. The antigen remains undetermined. Those donating, healthy Caucasian individuals from Russia, were aged about 6 to 90. Each donor supplied roughly 9.2 milliliters of peripheral blood. Each sample yielded at least 6 micrograms of PBMC total RNA. This record comes from a study of blood T cells in healthy people across ages. Study-wide points: Getting older went along with TCR beta diversity per million T cells dropping roughly linearly.

The CDR3 loop spans 14 amino acids. Unmatched junction bases numbered 8, after V lost 5 bases and J lost 4 bases. A sample-barcoded 5' primer and a J-beta primer mix were used in a second PCR of roughly 7 to 11 cycles. Via MiXCR, TCRdb re-called the 5' RACE reads, giving one row per CDR3 protein. The repertoire holds fewer than 1,000,000 distinct CDR3 sequences, with more than 35% as singletons. V gene TRBV12-3 or TRBV12-4 combines with J gene TRBJ2-7, with TRBD1 matching 7 bases. Input material: blood. The receptor was isolated from a man older than 75 in good health. CDR3 sequence reads: CASSGSGTEYEQYF. CDR3 nucleotides: TGTGCCAGCAGTGGGTCCGGGACAGAATACGAGCAGTACTTC.